The clone carrying this TCR beta chain occurred a few times. Its specificity is not known. The data were taken from a study of T cell repertoires in cytomegalovirus infection. TCRdb re-analysed the reads in MiXCR, keeping a single row per CDR3 protein. The data hold around 710,000 distinct CDR3 sequences, with under 35% observed a single time. V gave up 7 bases and J gave up 6 bases, with 18 bases separating them. Germline-derived CDR1 and CDR2 are SNHLY and FYNNEI. This CDR3 has 14 amino acids. Study-level results: The study identified carriers of CMV plus the relevant HLA from cumulative public TCR beta family frequency.

This specimen was cultured CD8+ T cells from PBMCs, taken from culture after CMV antigen stimulation. J is TRBJ1-1 and V is TRBV2; D not resolved. This TCR derives from a human donor in good health (CMV status not recorded). Some clones in this sample may be carry-over from other donors' samples. CDR3 sequence (DNA): TGTGCCAGCACCCCTTTCGGGTATCGGTCTGAAGCTTTCTTT. This sequence encodes CASTPFGYRSEAFF.